Listed below are T cell receptor beta chains from one sample, sequenced in a study of T cell responses to AZD1222 COVID-19 vaccine. The table came from immunoSEQ multiplex PCR; TCRdb's copy has only in-frame clones and leaves some out. Altogether about 160,000 clones are present, about 91% being singletons, with the ten largest covering around 4.5%. The sample consisted of peripheral blood, taken on day 0 of MenACWY control vaccination. All receptors derive from an adult in good health. The CDR3 runs from the conserved cysteine through the conserved F or W. A D gene is named only where the DNA matches it firmly. The size entry is marked missing in some rows and otherwise reads once, few, many or a size class.

cdr3_aa	cdr3_nt	cdr3_length	v_call	j_call	d_call	clone_size
CASSPRRTGTILDQPQHF	TGTGCCAGCTCACCACGGCGTACCGGGACAATCCTCGATCAGCCCCAGCATTTT	18	TRBV18	TRBJ1-5	.	.
CASSPLGGNYGYTF	TGTGCCAGCAGTCCCCTGGGGGGGAACTATGGCTACACCTTC	14	TRBV28	TRBJ1-2	.	.
CASRRQGNEQYF	TGTGCCAGCAGGCGACAGGGTAACGAGCAGTACTTC	12	TRBV13	TRBJ2-7	TRBD1	once
CASQREHNQPQHF	TGTGCCAGCCAGCGGGAGCACAATCAGCCCCAGCATTTT	13	TRBV6-5	TRBJ1-5	.	.
CASSPRLAGGETQYF	TGTGCCAGCAGTCCGAGGCTAGCGGGAGGAGAGACCCAGTACTTC	15	TRBV27	TRBJ2-5	TRBD2	.
CASREGARSNTEAFF	TGTGCCAGCAGGGAGGGGGCCCGTTCGAACACTGAAGCTTTCTTT	15	TRBV28	TRBJ1-1	TRBD1	.
CASTTRDRGDSPLHF	TGTGCCAGCACCACTCGGGACAGGGGCGATTCACCCCTCCACTTT	15	TRBV27	TRBJ1-6	TRBD1	.
CASSLYDWGREQYF	TGTGCCAGCAGCTTGTACGACTGGGGGCGCGAGCAGTACTTC	14	TRBV5-6	TRBJ2-7	.	.
CASSYSTGPYEQYF	TGTGCCAGCAGTTACTCGACAGGACCCTACGAGCAGTACTTC	14	TRBV6-6	TRBJ2-7	.	.
CSVGDRGGTDTQYF	TGCAGCGTTGGGGACAGGGGGGGCACAGATACGCAGTATTTT	14	TRBV29-1	TRBJ2-3	TRBD1	.
CASSEGLVVGGRTDTQYF	TGCGCCAGCAGCGAGGGACTAGTTGTGGGAGGGCGCACAGATACGCAGTATTTT	18	TRBV5-1	TRBJ2-3	TRBD2	.
CAWSTASGSEQFF	TGTGCCTGGAGTACAGCGAGCGGTTCTGAGCAGTTCTTC	13	TRBV30	TRBJ2-1	.	.
CASSQDRKETQYF	TGCGCCAGCAGCCAGGACAGAAAAGAGACCCAGTACTTC	13	TRBV5-1	TRBJ2-5	.	.
CASGAGSAGNTIYF	TGCGCCAGCGGGGCGGGCAGTGCGGGAAACACCATATATTTT	14	TRBV5-1	TRBJ1-3	.	.
CASSYGTFDEQYF	TGTGCCAGCAGTTACGGGACCTTCGACGAGCAGTACTTC	13	TRBV6-5	TRBJ2-7	.	.
CASSLGLAGNTGELFF	TGCGCCAGCAGCTTGGGGCTAGCGGGGAACACCGGGGAGCTGTTTTTT	16	TRBV5-1	TRBJ2-2	TRBD2	.
CASTSAMNTEAFF	TGTGCCAGCACTTCTGCGATGAACACTGAAGCTTTCTTT	13	TRBV28	TRBJ1-1	.	once